Below are 25 T cell receptor beta chains sequenced from a single sample in a study of blood T cell repertoires in COVID-19. Using immunoSEQ multiplex PCR, the repertoire was profiled, and TCRdb retains in-frame clones only, with some absent. The sample consists of more than 300,000 clones, around nine tenths of them appearing once. Sequencing used PBMCs or T cells enriched from blood (not recorded which). The receptors originated from a woman under 40 who had been exposed to COVID-19.

The gene calls are TRBV24-1 and TRBJ2-3; 7 bases align to TRBD2. With 4 bases clipped from V and 3 bases from J, the junction kept 3 bases outside the gene matches. This CDR3 is 14 amino acids long. Germline CDR1 is KGHDR and CDR2 is SFDVKD. For the CDR3, the DNA is TGTGCCACCAGTGAGGGGGGGGGAACAGATACGCAGTATTTT. This gives the protein CATSEGGGTDTQYF.

The chain couples TRBV27 to TRBJ1-2; D might be TRBD1 (5 bases). The CDR3 totals 15 residues. Germline V gene data show CDR1 as MNHEY and CDR2 as SMNVEV (reference sequence). The V end lost 3 bases, the J end lost 5 bases, and 16 bases lay between the germline ends. The CDR3 nucleotides read TGTGCCAGCAGTTTGGGAGGGGAATTACGGTATGGCTACACCTTC. Its translation is CASSLGGELRYGYTF.

The chain links TRBV19 to TRBJ1-6; D might be TRBD1 (6 bases). The V gene lost 9 bases and the J gene lost 10 bases, with 13 bases spanning the gap. CDR1 is LNHDA, CDR2 SQIVND, per germline (reference sequence). CDR3 size: 12 residues. CDR3 coding DNA: TGTGCCAGCTCAGGGGTAAGGTCACCCCTCCACTTT. Translation: CASSGVRSPLHF.

As DNA, the CDR3 is TGTGCCACCAGTGATGGGCAGTACAGCACAGATACGCAGTATTTT. The encoded protein is CATSDGQYSTDTQYF. The chain joins TRBV24-1 to TRBJ2-3; D is ambiguous. Trimming shortened V by 3 bases and J by 0 bases, and 9 bases separated the two germline ends. This CDR3 region has 15 residues. Looked up from germline, CDR1 is KGHDR and CDR2 is SFDVKD.

Turning to this clone: In the same sample, other DNA sequences code for this CDR3. This chain connects TRBV6-6 to TRBJ2-7; D perhaps matches TRBD1 (5 bases). The CDR3 is made up of 13 amino acids. From germline, CDR1 is MNHNY and CDR2 SVGAGI (reference sequence). Trimming pared 0 bases from V and 6 bases from J, leaving 9 bases between. CDR3 sequence (DNA): TGTGCCAGCAGTTACTCGCAGGGTTCCGAGCAGTACTTC. It yields the protein CASSYSQGSEQYF.

Here the CDR3 DNA reads TGTGCCATCACCAAGGACAGGGGCGCGAACACTGAAGCTTTCTTT. This encodes CAITKDRGANTEAFF. The chain combines TRBV10-3 with TRBJ1-1; 9 positions match TRBD1. This CDR3 has 15 residues. CDR1 and CDR2 (germline): ENHRY, SYGVKD. Unmatched junction bases numbered 7, after V lost 7 bases and J lost 1 base.

V and J are TRBV18 and TRBJ1-1, with D perhaps matching TRBD1 (5 bases). This CDR3 has 17 residues. Germline values: CDR1 KGHSH, CDR2 LQKENI. V lost 1 base to trimming and J lost 7 bases, with 22 bases between them. The CDR3 sequence: CASSPRPSEVGPHEAFF. The CDR3 bases are TGTGCCAGCTCACCACGACCGTCTGAAGTGGGGCCCCATGAAGCTTTCTTT.

V and J are TRBV7-9 and TRBJ1-1; D not certain. The V and J ends lost 3 bases and 5 bases respectively, with 7 bases between them. The germline CDR1 and CDR2 sequences are SEHNR and FQNEAQ (reference sequence). The CDR3 is 12 amino acids. The CDR3 spells CASSFTETEAFF. CDR3 DNA sequence: TGTGCCAGCAGCTTTACAGAAACTGAAGCTTTCTTT.

The chain recombines TRBV7-9 with TRBJ1-3; no firm D call. This CDR3 contains 16 residues. The germline V gene encodes CDR1 SEHNR and CDR2 FQNEAQ (reference sequence). Trimming left V 0 bases short and J 0 bases short, with 9 bases between. In DNA, the CDR3 is TGTGCCAGCAGCTTAGCGTCACAGTACTCTGGAAACACCATATATTTT. Residues: CASSLASQYSGNTIYF.

This clone was observed a single time. The chain links TRBV6-5 to TRBJ2-7; 7 nucleotides align to TRBD2. This CDR3 region has 15 residues. Germline CDR1 and CDR2: MNHEY and SVGAGI. The V segment lost 8 bases and the J segment 0 bases; nucleotides outside the gene matches: 10. The CDR3, as DNA: TGTGCCAGCGGACGGACTAGTGGGACCTCCTACGAGCAGTACTTC. This gives the protein CASGRTSGTSYEQYF.

In its sample, this clone was seen a few times. The chain recombines TRBV7-8 with TRBJ2-5, with 7 bases fitting TRBD1. Germline lookup yields CDR1 SGHVS and CDR2 FQNEAQ. The CDR3 is 15 residues long. V was pared by 0 bases and J by 2 bases, with 3 bases of the junction left unmatched. The CDR3 protein is CASSLAGQKQETQYF. CDR3 sequence (DNA): TGTGCCAGCAGCTTAGCGGGACAGAAACAAGAGACCCAGTACTTC.

The V call is TRBV25-1, the J call TRBJ1-2, with 12 bases aligning to TRBD1. This CDR3 comprises 17 residues. Germline lookup yields CDR1 MGHDK and CDR2 SYGVNS. V lost 4 bases to trimming and J lost 4 bases; unmatched junction nucleotides: 10. The CDR3: CASSGPGTGGTGYGYTF. CDR3 nucleotide sequence: TGTGCCAGCAGTGGACCCGGGACAGGGGGCACGGGCTATGGCTACACCTTC.

The CDR3 nucleotides are TGTGCCAGCTCACCAGAACACATGAGGAAAGAGACCCAGTACTTC. Protein: CASSPEHMRKETQYF. The chain uses TRBV18 and TRBJ2-5; D unresolved. V was clipped by 2 bases and J by 3 bases, with 13 bases between them. CDR1 is KGHSH and CDR2 is LQKENI in the germline V gene. The CDR3 totals 15 residues.

J is TRBJ1-3 and V is TRBV5-1; D may be TRBD1 (6 bases). The V end was cut by 4 bases, the J end by 0 bases, with 8 bases between. In germline, CDR1 is SGHRS, CDR2 YFSETQ. This CDR3 has 14 amino acids. The CDR3 reads CASSQTGSGNTIYF. The CDR3 nucleotides read TGCGCCAGCAGCCAGACAGGCTCTGGAAACACCATATATTTT.

The rearrangement joins TRBV7-9 to TRBJ2-1; 7 bases are shared with TRBD1. The CDR3 covers 15 residues. Germline V CDR1 and CDR2: SEHNR, FQNEAQ (reference sequence). Unmatched junction bases numbered 14, after V lost 5 bases and J lost 10 bases. Here the CDR3 DNA reads TGTGCCAGCAGCCGGGCAGGGGGTTCCATTATGGAGCAGTTCTTC. Translating gives CASSRAGGSIMEQFF.

The V call is TRBV10-3, the J call TRBJ1-2; 9 positions agree with TRBD1. The CDR3 covers 15 residues. Germline V lookup: CDR1 ENHRY, CDR2 SYGVKD. J was trimmed by 6 bases and V by 6 bases; bases with no gene match: 11. CDR3 residues: CAISAPGQGRNGYTF. The CDR3 bases are TGTGCCATCAGCGCTCCGGGACAGGGTCGTAATGGCTACACCTTC.

The V and J genes are TRBV7-2 and TRBJ1-2; 7 bases match TRBD1. The CDR3 extends over 16 amino acids. V was clipped by 0 bases and J by 0 bases; unmatched bases: 4. Germline V gene lookup returns CDR1 SGHTA and CDR2 FQGNSA. The CDR3 is CASSLATGWSNYGYTF. The DNA of the CDR3 is TGTGCCAGCAGCTTAGCGACAGGGTGGTCTAACTATGGCTACACCTTC.

This rearrangement joins TRBV19 to TRBJ2-1; 7 bases agree with TRBD1. Unmatched junction bases numbered 5, after V lost 6 bases and J lost 3 bases. CDR1 is LNHDA, CDR2 SQIVND, per germline (reference sequence). The CDR3 has 14 amino acids. The CDR3 here is CASSRTGSYNEQFF. The DNA of the CDR3 is TGTGCCAGTAGCCGGACAGGCAGCTACAATGAGCAGTTCTTC.

A remark on this clone: The junction shows a germline mismatch at one end, possibly a read error. DNA for the CDR3: TGCGCCAGCAGCACTGGACTCCAAGAGGCCCAGTACTTC. Protein product: CASSTGLQEAQYF. This chain joins TRBV5-1 and TRBJ2-5, with D possibly TRBD2 on 5 matching bases. The CDR3 has 13 amino acids. Germline values: CDR1 SGHRS, CDR2 YFSETQ. The full variable domain, with the rest looked up from reference TRBV5-1 and TRBJ2-5, is KAGVTQTPRYLIKTRGQQVTLSCSPISGHRSVSWYQQTPGQGLQFLFEYFSETQRNKGNFPGRFSGRQFSNSRSEMNVSTLELGDSALYLCASSTGLQEAQYFGPGTRLLVL.

This clone appeared a single time. This sample also contains other DNA sequences that code for the same CDR3. This sequence joins TRBV5-1 and TRBJ2-7; 7 bases are a match to TRBD1. Germline V gives CDR1 SGHRS, CDR2 YFSETQ. The CDR3 is made up of 13 amino acids. Losses at the gene ends were 4 bases for V and 2 bases for J; bases not matched to a gene: 3. This CDR3 reads CASSPGTAYEQYF. CDR3 coding DNA: TGCGCCAGCAGCCCCGGGACAGCCTACGAGCAGTACTTC.

This sequence joins TRBV7-2 and TRBJ1-1; 7 bases line up with TRBD1. CDR1 and CDR2 from the germline V gene are SGHTA and FQGNSA. The CDR3 length is 15 residues. V dropped 5 bases and J dropped 6; count of bases not matched to a gene: 12. The CDR3 nucleotides read TGTGCCAGCAGCGCCCAGACAGGGCTATATTCTGAAGCTTTCTTT. This sequence encodes CASSAQTGLYSEAFF. Variable domain in full (rest from reference TRBV7-2 and TRBJ1-1): GAGVSQSPSNKVTEKGKDVELRCDPISGHTALYWYRQSLGQGLEFLIYFQGNSAPDKSGLPSDRFSAERTGGSVSTLTIQRTQQEDSAVYLCASSAQTGLYSEAFFGQGTRLTVV.

This clone was found many times. The chain employs TRBV6-5 and TRBJ2-2; 7 bases are shared with TRBD2. There are 15 residues in the CDR3. CDR1 and CDR2 (germline): MNHEY, SVGAGI. Trimming at V came to 10 bases and at J to 6 bases, leaving 14 bases not matched to a gene. The CDR3 DNA is TGTGCCACCGGGGCCAGAGCTCTAGCGGCCGGGGAGCTGTTTTTT. Translation gives CATGARALAAGELFF.

The chain's CDR3 is CASEKRGVPGDTQYF. The CDR3 coding sequence is TGTGCCAGCGAGAAGCGGGGGGTCCCCGGGGATACGCAGTATTTT. The gene calls are TRBV7-2 and TRBJ2-3; 9 nucleotides align to TRBD2. The CDR3 runs 15 residues. The germline CDR1 and CDR2 sequences are SGHTA and FQGNSA. V lost 8 bases, J lost 6 bases, and 12 bases stayed unmatched.

The chain joins TRBV11-2 to TRBJ1-6; D not certain. The CDR3 is made up of 15 amino acids. CDR1 and CDR2 (germline): SGHAT, FQNNGV. V shed 5 bases and J shed 3 bases, with 11 bases lying between them. CDR3 amino acids: CASSPMRNYNSPLHF. The CDR3 coding sequence is TGTGCCAGCAGCCCCATGCGAAACTATAATTCACCCCTCCACTTT.

This clone was counted a single time. The V gene is TRBV5-1, the J gene TRBJ2-1; 15 nucleotides agree with TRBD2. J gave up 9 bases and V 7 bases, and 11 bases lay outside the gene matches. The CDR3 length is 16 residues. The germline V gene encodes CDR1 SGHRS and CDR2 YFSETQ. Written as DNA, the CDR3 is TGCGCCAGCCGACTTGGACTAGCGGGGGGGGCTGTTGAGCAGTTCTTC. It specifies CASRLGLAGGAVEQFF. The complete variable domain, with remaining parts taken from reference TRBV5-1 and TRBJ2-1, reads KAGVTQTPRYLIKTRGQQVTLSCSPISGHRSVSWYQQTPGQGLQFLFEYFSETQRNKGNFPGRFSGRQFSNSRSEMNVSTLELGDSALYLCASRLGLAGGAVEQFFGPGTRLTVL.